This T cell receptor (beta chain) stems from a study of CD8+ T cells in alopecia areata. Sequencing used cDNA as its template, made by extracting RNA and reverse transcribing it. Clones were read by immunoSEQ multiplex PCR, and TCRdb kept only the in-frame ones, dropping some. This sample has 90,000 to 150,000 clones; about 50% occur once, and the top ten carry roughly 0.5%. Unmatched junction bases numbered 12, after V lost 3 bases and J lost 5 bases. The length of the CDR3 is 16 residues. Study results and caveats: Sequencing of scalp tissue also captures the resident alphabeta T cells of normal skin. Uncertainty remains about how baseline CD8+ expansion links to response, with one nonresponder.

Specified treatment: oral pan-JAK inhibitor, 5-10 mg twice daily. PBMCs were stained for CD3, CD4 and CD8, and CD4+ and CD8+ T cells were sorted. A word on this clone: Its matching antigen is unknown.

The chain has TRBV23-1 and TRBJ1-1; 7 bases map to TRBD1. TRBV23-1 has ORF status, its function being uncertain. The receptor was derived from a human donor with alopecia areata. The material was CD4+ T cells sorted from blood, obtained at week 4, from a patient treated with tofacitinib. CDR3 nucleotide sequence: TGCGCCAGCAGTCACCGAAGGGAGGGGGCTAGGACTGAAGCTTTCTTT. Protein sequence: CASSHRREGARTEAFF.